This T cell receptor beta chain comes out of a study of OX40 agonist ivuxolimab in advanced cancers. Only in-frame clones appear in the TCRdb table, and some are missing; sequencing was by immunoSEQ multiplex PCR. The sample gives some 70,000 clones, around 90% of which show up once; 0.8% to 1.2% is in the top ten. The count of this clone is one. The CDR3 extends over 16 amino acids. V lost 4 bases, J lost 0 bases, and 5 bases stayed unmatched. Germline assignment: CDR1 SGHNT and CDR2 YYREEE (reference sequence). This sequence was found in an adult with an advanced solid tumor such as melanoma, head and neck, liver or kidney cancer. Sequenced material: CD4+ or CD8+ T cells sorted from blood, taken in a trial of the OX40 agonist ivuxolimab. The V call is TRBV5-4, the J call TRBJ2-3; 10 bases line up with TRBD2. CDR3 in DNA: TGTGCCAGCAGCATCGGGACTAGCGTTAGCACAGATACGCAGTATTTT. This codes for CASSIGTSVSTDTQYF.